This T cell receptor beta chain was identified during a study of T cell responses to AZD1222 COVID-19 vaccine (dated by TCRdb to 2020 to 2022). At the level of the whole study: AZD1222 recipients whose second dose came at about 4 weeks and those whose second dose came at about 12 weeks were combined into one group, since spike-specific TCR depth and breadth did not differ between the two schedules. TCR sequencing was performed for about 250 trial participants, of whom 200 to 220 were given two doses of AZD1222 and some 26 were given two doses of MenACWY control vaccine. Trial participants were enrolled into age subgroups of 18-55, 56-69 and 70-plus years, which contained 148, 28 and 57 TCR-sequenced participants, respectively. Results and caveats for the whole study, not just this receptor: Most participants were white British and females outnumbered males, and the authors suggested that clonal diversity may have been underestimated. Epitopes outside the regions mutated in the B.1.351 and B.1.1.7 variants were reportedly recognized by nearly half of the unique spike-specific TCRs. The 56-69-year group was small, and its depth increase did not reach significance, likely because of low power. No day 14 peak-response samples were available, so repertoires were characterized only after the peak T cell response. After two AZD1222 doses, spike-specific TCR breadth and depth were significantly higher than at day 0 and than in MenACWY recipients. Conclusions about previously exposed vaccinees were limited because only six AZD1222 recipients were SARS-CoV-2 seropositive at baseline. The whole spike protein was spanned by vaccine-associated CD4 TCRs, and dominant responses were seen in regions 160-218 and 743-854.

The CDR3 regions of human TCRbeta chains were analyzed by immunosequencing. In the source study's methods: Repertoire TCRs were matched against a reference library of SARS-CoV-2-specific TCRs generated with the MIRA antigen-specificity platform. Breadth was defined as the fraction of unique TCRs that were SARS-CoV-2-associated, and depth was defined as the fraction of total T cells that were SARS-CoV-2-associated. Using the MIRA data, each spike-specific TCR was mapped to the spike region that the TCR reacts to and placed in a CD4 or CD8 class. Log10-transformed breadth and depth values were compared by one-way ANOVA with Sidak's multiple comparisons tests. Imported from immuneACCESS, the table was reduced by TCRdb to in-frame sequences with V and J called. These copies leave out some clones; in studies compared against another copy, an unresolved V gene accounts for under half, and the cause of the remainder is not known. Clonal size and the V and J genes are those of that table, whereas D and trimming came from the DNA. The table for this sample lists about 180,000 clones; around 88% of them were counted only once. Roughly 7.7% of the sample rests with the top ten.

The time point label, as the study defines it: baseline before first vaccination. The vaccinee samples were drawn from two UK trials, COV001 and COV002, one of which was a single-blind randomized controlled phase 2/3 trial testing AZD1222 (ChAdOx1 nCoV-19) in healthy adults. Trial participant PBMC samples were collected at day 0 and day 28 after the second dose for TCRbeta chain sequencing. From the germline V gene (reference sequence), CDR1 is SGHNT and CDR2 is YYREEE. The CDR3, cysteine through phenylalanine, is 14 amino acids long. Only the CDR3 DNA stays, 42 bases, in frame from base 1. The germline ends are 5 bases apart after V is trimmed by 0 bases and J by 2 bases. About this clone: Its target antigen remains unknown. Base qualities are missing; no much larger clone stands one base away.

In this chain, TRBV5-4 is recombined with TRBJ2-2; TRBD2 is possibly the D segment (5 matching bases). The TCR was taken from an adult in good health. The sequenced sample was peripheral blood, obtained on day 0 of AZD1222 vaccination. Read as DNA, the sequence is TGTGCCAGCAGCTTGGGGACTAACACCGGGGAGCTGTTTTTT. It translates as CASSLGTNTGELFF.